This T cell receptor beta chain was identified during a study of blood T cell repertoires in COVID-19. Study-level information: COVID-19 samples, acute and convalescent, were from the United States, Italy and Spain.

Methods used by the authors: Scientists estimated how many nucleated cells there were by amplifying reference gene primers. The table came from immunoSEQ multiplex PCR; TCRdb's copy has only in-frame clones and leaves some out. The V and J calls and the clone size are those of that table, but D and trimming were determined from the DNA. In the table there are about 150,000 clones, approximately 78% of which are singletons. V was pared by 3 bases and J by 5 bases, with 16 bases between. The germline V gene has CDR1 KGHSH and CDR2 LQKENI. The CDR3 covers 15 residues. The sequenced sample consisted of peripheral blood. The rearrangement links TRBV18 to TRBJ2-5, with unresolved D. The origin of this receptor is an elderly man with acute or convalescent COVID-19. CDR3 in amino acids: CASSPRSLSPETQYF. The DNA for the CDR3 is TGTGCCAGCTCACCCCGTAGTTTGAGCCCGGAGACCCAGTACTTC.